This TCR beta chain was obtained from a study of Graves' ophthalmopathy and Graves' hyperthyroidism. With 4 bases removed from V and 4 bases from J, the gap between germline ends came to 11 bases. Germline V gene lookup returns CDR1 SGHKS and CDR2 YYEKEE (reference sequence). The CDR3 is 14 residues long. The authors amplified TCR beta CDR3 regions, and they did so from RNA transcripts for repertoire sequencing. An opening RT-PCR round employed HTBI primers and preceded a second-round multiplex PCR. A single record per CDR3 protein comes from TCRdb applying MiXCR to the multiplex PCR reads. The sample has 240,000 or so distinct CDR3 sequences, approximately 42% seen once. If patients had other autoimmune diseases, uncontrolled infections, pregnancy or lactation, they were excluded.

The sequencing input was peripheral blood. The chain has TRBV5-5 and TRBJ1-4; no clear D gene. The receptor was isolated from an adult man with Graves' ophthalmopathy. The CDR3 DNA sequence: TGTGCCAGCAGCGAGGACGGCCTTAATGAAAAACTGTTTTTT. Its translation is CASSEDGLNEKLFF.